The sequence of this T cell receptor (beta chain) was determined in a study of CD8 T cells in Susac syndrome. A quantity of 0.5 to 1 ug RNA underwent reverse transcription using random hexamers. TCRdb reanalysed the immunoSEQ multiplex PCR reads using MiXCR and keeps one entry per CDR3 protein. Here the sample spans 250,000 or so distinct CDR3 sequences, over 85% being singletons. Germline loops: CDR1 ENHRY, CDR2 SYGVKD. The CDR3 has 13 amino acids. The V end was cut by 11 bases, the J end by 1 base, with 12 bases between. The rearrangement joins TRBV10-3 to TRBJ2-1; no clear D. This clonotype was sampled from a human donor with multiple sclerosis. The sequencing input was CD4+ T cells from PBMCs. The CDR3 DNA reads TGTGCCGCTTCCGGTTTTTCCTACAATGAGCAGTTCTTC. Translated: CAASGFSYNEQFF.